A single sample gave rise to the 14 T cell receptor beta chains below, sequenced in a study of breast tumors, draining lymph nodes, adjacent tissues. Breast cancer patients provided tissue from their axillary draining lymph nodes. Via MiXCR, TCRdb re-called the multiplex PCR reads, giving one row per CDR3 protein. The data hold about 300,000 distinct CDR3 sequences, with more than 30% observed a single time. The sample comprised axillary lymph node tissue. The source is a female donor with breast cancer. Some clones in this sample may be carry-over from other donors' samples.

This clonotype was counted a few times. The V gene is TRBV6-5, the J gene TRBJ2-1; 11 nucleotides align to TRBD2. The CDR3 has 15 amino acids. Germline V gene data show CDR1 as MNHEY and CDR2 as SVGAGI. V was pared by 5 bases and J by 11 bases, with 11 bases of the junction left unmatched. The CDR3 reads CASSGGTSGRRQQFF. As DNA, the CDR3 is TGTGCCAGCAGTGGGGGGACTAGCGGTCGCCGTCAGCAGTTCTTC.

In this sample, this clonotype turned up many times. The chain employs TRBV24-1 and TRBJ1-4; D unresolved. V lost 7 bases, J lost 3 bases, and 8 bases lay in between. There are 13 residues in the CDR3. The V gene's germline CDR1 is KGHDR and CDR2 SFDVKD. CDR3 nucleotides: TGTGCCACCAGCGCGGACTCTAATGAAAAACTGTTTTTT. This encodes CATSADSNEKLFF.

This clonotype showed up many times. J is TRBJ2-7 and V is TRBV14, with a weak D call TRBD1 (6 bases). Trimming shortened V by 1 base and J by 2 bases, and 12 bases separated the two germline ends. The CDR3 runs 15 residues. CDR1 and CDR2 (germline): SGHDN, FVKESK. The CDR3 region has the DNA TGTGCCAGCAGCCAAGTCGAGACAGGTGCCTACGAGCAGTACTTC. Its protein is CASSQVETGAYEQYF.

V usage is TRBV3-1 and J usage is TRBJ1-5; maybe TRBD1 (6 bases). The V end lost 0 bases, the J end lost 3 bases, and 9 bases lay between the germline ends. CDR3 length equals 15 residues. Germline loops: CDR1 LGHDT, CDR2 YNNKEL (reference sequence). CDR3 coding DNA: TGTGCCAGCAGCCAAGAAGACAGGTACAATCAGCCCCAGCATTTT. Translated: CASSQEDRYNQPQHF.

The rearrangement joins TRBV25-1 to TRBJ1-1; maybe TRBD1 (5 bases). The ends were cut back, 3 bases at V and 6 bases at J, with 17 bases in the middle. The CDR3 runs to 15 residues. Germline V gives CDR1 MGHDK, CDR2 SYGVNS. The CDR3 DNA follows: TGTGCCAGCAGTGAGCCGACAGATCAGTACGCTGAAGCTTTCTTT. It is translated as CASSEPTDQYAEAFF. The variable domain in full, with the rest retrieved from reference TRBV25-1 and TRBJ1-1, is EADIYQTPRYLVIGTGKKITLECSQTMGHDKMYWYQQDPGMELHLIHYSYGVNSTEKGDLSSESTVSRIRTEHFPLTLESARPSHTSQYLCASSEPTDQYAEAFFGQGTRLTVV.

This clonotype was seen at least ten times. The V and J genes are TRBV13 and TRBJ2-3; D unresolved. Trimming took off 4 bases at V and 2 bases at J, with 22 bases between the two ends. The germline V gene has CDR1 PRHDT and CDR2 FYEKMQ (reference sequence). This CDR3 contains 18 residues. The CDR3 nucleotides are TGTGCCAGCAGCTACCGGCTCCTCGAAAGGTTGAACACAGATACGCAGTATTTT. This codes for CASSYRLLERLNTDTQYF.

This clonotype occurred many times. The chain has TRBV30 and TRBJ1-4; no clear D gene. Germline assignment: CDR1 GTSNPN and CDR2 SVGIG (reference sequence). The length of the CDR3 is 12 residues. With 0 bases removed from V and 11 bases from J, the gap between germline ends came to 10 bases. As DNA, the CDR3 is TGTGCCTGGAGTGTATCGAGGGAGAAACTGTTTTTT. It is translated as CAWSVSREKLFF.

In regard to this clonotype: This could be a read error, since a much larger clone is one nucleotide away. The DNA is omitted, as the CDR3 cannot be located on it reliably, and the CDR3 follows TCRdb's listing. The V call is TRBV9, the J call TRBJ1-4; TRBD1 was called by the table and not checked on the DNA. Germline-derived CDR1 and CDR2 are SGDLS and YYNGEE. Both ends counted, the CDR3 spans 15 residues. This CDR3 reads CASSVGAGTDEKRFF.

In this sample, this clonotype turned up many times. This chain connects TRBV11-3 to TRBJ2-2; tentative D call: TRBD2 (5 bases). The germline V gene has CDR1 SGHNT and CDR2 YENEEA. This CDR3 is built from 13 residues. The V end was cut by 3 bases, the J end by 5 bases, with 7 bases between. CDR3 sequence reads: CASSFSGTGELFF. Here the CDR3 DNA reads TGTGCCAGCAGCTTTTCGGGGACCGGGGAGCTGTTTTTT.

This clonotype was detected a few times. This chain links TRBV20-1 with TRBJ2-7; D not certain. Looked up from germline, CDR1 is DFQATT and CDR2 is SNEGSKA (reference sequence). V was clipped by 0 bases and J by 6 bases, with 12 bases between them. The CDR3 spans 13 residues. This chain's CDR3 is CSARDKITCEQYF. CDR3 nucleotides: TGCAGTGCTAGAGACAAAATCACCTGCGAGCAGTACTTC.

With respect to this clonotype: Given a much more abundant clone one base away, this may be a read error. The V call is TRBV9, the J call TRBJ2-1, with a weak D call TRBD2 (5 bases). The J call may be mistaken, given a closer DNA end match to TRBJ2-7. The CDR3 contains 15 residues. CDR1 and CDR2 (germline): SGDLS, YYNGEE. For the CDR3, the DNA is TGTGCCAGCTCCCTGGGGAGCCCGTCCTACAATGAGCAGTACTTC. Encoded protein: CASSLGSPSYNEQYF.

This clonotype was recorded many times. The chain uses TRBV19 and TRBJ2-3; tentatively, D is TRBD1 (6 bases). V lost 3 bases and J 1 base, leaving 17 bases between the germline ends. CDR1 is LNHDA and CDR2 is SQIVND in the germline V gene (reference sequence). CDR3 size: 17 residues. The CDR3: CASSMIQGSSGTDTQYF. DNA for the CDR3: TGTGCCAGTAGTATGATACAGGGCAGCTCTGGCACAGATACGCAGTATTTT.

This clonotype was observed many times. V is TRBV20-1 and J is TRBJ1-5; 7 positions agree with TRBD1. This CDR3 has 13 amino acids. Per germline, CDR1 DFQATT and CDR2 SNEGSKA (reference sequence). With 6 bases clipped from V and 5 bases from J, the junction kept 7 bases outside the gene matches. The CDR3 sequence is CSANDRAYQPQHF. In DNA form, the CDR3 reads TGCAGTGCGAATGACAGGGCCTATCAGCCCCAGCATTTT.

This clonotype was seen only a few times. A much larger clone lies a single base off, so this may be a read error. The chain employs TRBV5-5 and TRBJ1-3, with D hard to call. Trimming took off 4 bases at V and 2 bases at J, with 10 bases between the two ends. The CDR3 sequence is 14 residues long. From germline, CDR1 is SGHKS and CDR2 YYEKEE (reference sequence). The CDR3 DNA is TGTGCCAGCAGCCGAGCAGGCGCTGGAAACACCATATATTTT. Amino acids: CASSRAGAGNTIYF.